This record looks at one TCR beta chain sequence and its context. Its antigen is still unknown. The assay was immunoSEQ multiplex PCR, and TCRdb's table has in-frame clones only and misses some. Of fewer than 65,000 clones in the sample, 75% to 90% are singletons; the top ten hold 5.5% to 7%. The data were obtained in a study of a mutant IDH1 vaccine in newly diagnosed glioma. Overall study: Commencement of vaccination occurred 4-6 weeks following radiotherapy alone, or concurrently with temozolomide cycles.

The sample's time point: week 11, during vaccination. A single vaccine dose contained 300 ug of mutant IDH1 20-mer peptide, and topical imiquimod was used with it. Per the germline V gene, CDR1 is LNHDA and CDR2 is SQIVND (reference sequence). This CDR3 spans 13 amino acids. The ends were cut back, 7 bases at V and 6 bases at J, with 13 bases in the middle. This TCR was recovered from a middle-aged man with glioma. The sample consisted of PBMCs, taken from a glioma patient whose treatment included an IDH1 peptide vaccine. This chain joins TRBV19 and TRBJ1-5, with D possibly being TRBD1 (5 bases). The CDR3 sequence is CASTGRGSQPQHF. Here the CDR3 DNA reads TGTGCCAGTACGGGTCGGGGGAGTCAGCCCCAGCATTTT.